A single sample is the source of the 5 T cell receptor beta chains below, sequenced in a study of cytomegalovirus exposure and HLA in healthy donors. PCR amplification relied on 60 Vbeta primers (plus 13 Jbeta primers). Some clones are missing from TCRdb's copy, which holds only in-frame ones; the method was immunoSEQ multiplex PCR. The table has 30,000 to 40,000 clones, about 67% seen once. Sequencing input: PBMCs. The receptor set was obtained from a man aged 35-49 years in good health and CMV-seropositive.

The rearrangement joins TRBV9 to TRBJ2-5, with D hard to call. The ends were cut back, 5 bases at V and 5 bases at J, with 13 bases in the middle. This CDR3 region has 13 residues. Per the germline V gene, CDR1 is SGDLS and CDR2 is YYNGEE. The CDR3 nucleotides are TGTGCCAGCAGTCCCACCCCCGGGGAGACCCAGTACTTC. Its protein product is CASSPTPGETQYF.

The chain has TRBV28 and TRBJ2-3, with 8 bases identical to TRBD2. The CDR3 is 15 residues long. V shed 6 bases and J 1 base; nucleotides not matched to a gene: 6. The germline gives CDR1 MDHEN, CDR2 SYDVKM. The CDR3 coding sequence is TGTGCCAGCAGCCACGGGGGGGCTGGCACAGATACGCAGTATTTT. Translated, it gives CASSHGGAGTDTQYF.

The J gene is TRBJ2-7, the V gene TRBV2; TRBD1 aligns across 7 bases. V lost 1 base and J lost 5; bases outside the gene matches: 8. Germline V gives CDR1 SNHLY, CDR2 FYNNEI. The CDR3 has 15 residues. DNA for the CDR3: TGTGCCAGCAGTGAAGTAGGGGGCGCCTTCCACGAGCAGTACTTC. Translated: CASSEVGGAFHEQYF.

V and J are TRBV7-2 and TRBJ2-5, with unresolved D. Germline CDR1 is SGHTA and CDR2 is FQGNSA. The ends were cut back, 2 bases at V and 5 bases at J, with 12 bases in the middle. The CDR3 consists of 14 residues. CDR3: CASSLSSGLETQYF. The CDR3 DNA sequence: TGTGCCAGCAGCTTATCCTCGGGTTTGGAGACCCAGTACTTC.

The chain employs TRBV18 and TRBJ2-7, with 7 bases matching TRBD1. Matching the DNA end better, TRBJ2-5 makes the J call doubtful. Germline CDR1 reads KGHSH; CDR2 reads LQKENI. There are 14 residues in the CDR3. Here the CDR3 DNA reads TGTGCCAGCTCACCAGAGACAGGGCAGGAGACCCAGTACTTC. Amino acid sequence: CASSPETGQETQYF.